The 28 T cell receptor beta chains listed next were all sequenced from one sample in a study of regulatory T cells in long-lasting Graves disease. The authors built TCR beta libraries using iRepertoire HTBI primers and Arm-PCR of CDR3 regions. TCRdb re-called the multiplex PCR reads through MiXCR, storing one row per CDR3 protein. There are nearly 350,000 distinct CDR3 sequences in the sample; around 20% occur only once, and less than 30% lies in the top ten. Noted time point: persistent/refractory GD, antithyroid drugs over 5 years with positive TRAb. Extracted RNA from PBMCs served as the source of the TCR library. Source: peripheral blood mononuclear cells (PBMCs), taken when the disease was refractory, from a patient treated with antithyroid drugs. The source of these receptors is a female donor with Graves disease.

This clonotype was found a few times. This CDR3 is CASSPSGRVDIQYF. The CDR3 region has the DNA TGTGCCAGCAGCCCCTCAGGGAGGGTGGACATTCAGTACTTC. The chain combines TRBV7-9 with TRBJ2-4; 7 nucleotides align to TRBD2. Germline-derived CDR1 and CDR2 are SEHNR and FQNEAQ (reference sequence). The CDR3 contains 14 residues. V shed 5 bases and J 8 bases; nucleotides not matched to a gene: 9.

This chain connects TRBV7-9 to TRBJ2-2; 7 nucleotides match TRBD2. Trimming took 5 bases from V and 4 from J; bases not matched to a gene: 10. The CDR3 runs 16 residues. Germline CDR1 SEHNR, CDR2 FQNEAQ (reference sequence). In DNA form, the CDR3 reads TGTGCCAGCAGCCCGCGGCCTAGCGGCTCCACCGGGGAGCTGTTTTTT. Translated: CASSPRPSGSTGELFF.

In its sample, this clonotype was seen many times. The chain is built from TRBV28 and TRBJ1-2, with 8 nucleotides matching TRBD1. With 5 bases clipped from V and 4 bases from J, the junction kept 6 bases outside the gene matches. There are 14 residues in the CDR3. Germline-derived CDR1 and CDR2 are MDHEN and SYDVKM. The CDR3: CASSEQGGAYGYTF. DNA of the CDR3: TGTGCCAGCAGTGAACAGGGGGGAGCCTATGGCTACACCTTC.

Many counts were recorded for this clonotype. The V call is TRBV2, the J call TRBJ2-1; tentative D call: TRBD2 (6 bases). The germline gives CDR1 SNHLY, CDR2 FYNNEI. CDR3 length equals 15 residues. V was trimmed by 8 bases and J by 2 bases, leaving 16 bases between them. This CDR3 reads CASAGGGIAYNEQFF. The CDR3 coding sequence is TGTGCCAGCGCCGGTGGGGGGATCGCCTACAATGAGCAGTTCTTC.

This clonotype showed up many times. J is TRBJ1-6 and V is TRBV30; D gene unclear. In germline, CDR1 is GTSNPN, CDR2 SVGIG (reference sequence). V lost 3 bases to trimming and J lost 9 bases, with 18 bases between them. This CDR3 is 15 amino acids long. This CDR3 reads CAWSVRRPAGSPLHF. CDR3 coding DNA: TGTGCCTGGAGCGTAAGAAGACCGGCAGGTTCACCCCTCCACTTT.

This clonotype was seen repeatedly, ten times or more. V and J are TRBV4-1 and TRBJ1-4; D unclear. The CDR3 has 16 amino acids. Germline CDR1 MGHRA, CDR2 YSYEKL. V was shortened by 2 bases and J by 8 bases, with 18 bases between the two germline ends. The DNA for the CDR3 is TGCGCCAGCAGCCAAACCGGAGGGCAAAGCTTGGAAAAACTGTTTTTT. Translated, it gives CASSQTGGQSLEKLFF.

This clonotype was observed at least ten times. The chain links TRBV7-2 to TRBJ1-6; D ambiguous. The germline gives CDR1 SGHTA, CDR2 FQGNSA. Trimming left V 5 bases short and J 0 bases short, with 11 bases between. The CDR3 has 16 residues. The CDR3 DNA reads TGTGCCAGCAGCCCCATGCAAAGCTCCTATAATTCACCCCTCCACTTT. Its protein product is CASSPMQSSYNSPLHF.

This chain uses TRBV4-1 with TRBJ2-2; D is unresolved. Per germline, CDR1 MGHRA and CDR2 YSYEKL. There are 13 residues in the CDR3. The germline V and J ends were trimmed by 4 bases and 6 bases, with 9 bases remaining between them. This chain's CDR3 is CASSRGGAGELFF. The CDR3 DNA sequence: TGCGCCAGCAGCCGAGGTGGGGCCGGGGAGCTGTTTTTT.

This clonotype has a count of ten or more. This chain joins TRBV12-3 or TRBV12-4 and TRBJ1-2; D gene ambiguous. This CDR3 is 13 amino acids long. The V and J ends lost 3 bases and 2 bases respectively, with 7 bases between them. CDR3 sequence (DNA): TGTGCCAGCAGTTTGGCCAGAAACTATGGCTACACCTTC. This sequence encodes CASSLARNYGYTF.

This clonotype was seen repeatedly, ten times or more. The V gene is TRBV2, the J gene TRBJ1-5; TRBD1 aligns across 8 bases. Losses at the gene ends were 6 bases for V and 4 bases for J; bases not matched to a gene: 8. This CDR3 comprises 15 residues. Germline CDR1 and CDR2: SNHLY and FYNNEI. The CDR3 is CASRNDRGNNQPQHF. The CDR3 DNA reads as TGTGCCAGCAGAAACGACAGGGGAAATAATCAGCCCCAGCATTTT. Filled out from reference TRBV2 and TRBJ1-5, the complete variable domain reads EPEVTQTPSHQVTQMGQEVILRCVPISNHLYFYWYRQILGQKVEFLVSFYNNEISEKSEIFDDQFSVERPDGSNFTLKIRSTKLEDSAMYFCASRNDRGNNQPQHFGDGTRLSIL.

The gene calls are TRBV7-9 and TRBJ1-3; tentative D call: TRBD1 (5 bases). Per the germline V gene, CDR1 is SEHNR and CDR2 is FQNEAQ (reference sequence). Deletions cut 4 bases from V and 0 bases from J, with 22 bases between. CDR3 length: 19 residues. The CDR3 loop is CASSSTQLLRGVSGNTIYF. DNA of the CDR3: TGTGCCAGCAGCTCCACCCAATTACTTCGGGGGGTCTCTGGAAACACCATATATTTT.

The chain links TRBV19 to TRBJ1-5, with D perhaps TRBD1 (6 bases). Deletions cut 6 bases from V and 7 bases from J, with 19 bases between. This CDR3 spans 15 amino acids. The germline V gene has CDR1 LNHDA and CDR2 SQIVND (reference sequence). The CDR3 DNA follows: TGTGCCAGTAGCCAAAGGGGGGGGGTTGGACAGCCCCAGCATTTT. It specifies CASSQRGGVGQPQHF.

This chain uses TRBV28 with TRBJ2-7; D is uncertain. CDR1 and CDR2 (germline): MDHEN, SYDVKM. The CDR3 runs 14 residues. The germline V and J ends were trimmed by 2 bases and 1 base, with 9 bases remaining between them. CDR3 DNA: TGTGCCAGCAGTTTACGAGCGCCGTCCTACGAGCAGTACTTC. Translated, it gives CASSLRAPSYEQYF.

This clonotype was observed a few times. The V gene is TRBV6-5, the J gene TRBJ2-7; D is possibly TRBD1 (6 bases). V was trimmed by 3 bases and J by 4 bases, leaving 10 bases between them. The CDR3 extends over 13 amino acids. Germline lookup yields CDR1 MNHEY and CDR2 SVGAGI. This CDR3 is CASSYGTGYEQYF. The DNA for the CDR3 is TGTGCCAGCAGTTATGGTACAGGGTACGAGCAGTACTTC.

Many counts were recorded for this clonotype. This chain links TRBV28 with TRBJ1-2; D is ambiguous. V was clipped by 4 bases and J by 0 bases, with 12 bases between them. CDR1 and CDR2 (germline): MDHEN, SYDVKM. The CDR3 is 15 residues long. The CDR3 loop reads CASSSSAATNYGYTF. As DNA, the CDR3 is TGTGCCAGCAGTTCGTCAGCCGCCACTAACTATGGCTACACCTTC.

This clonotype was seen at least ten times. The chain couples TRBV6-1 to TRBJ2-1, with 9 positions matching TRBD2. The germline V gene encodes CDR1 MNHNS and CDR2 SASEGT. The CDR3 is 13 residues long. The V gene end was trimmed by 10 bases and the J gene end by 7 bases; junction bases not matched to a gene: 8. The CDR3 DNA follows: TGTGCCATACGCAACCTAGCGGGAAATGAGCAGTTCTTC. This encodes CAIRNLAGNEQFF.

This clonotype has just a few counts. This may arise from a read error, as a much more abundant clone is one base away. This chain links TRBV7-3 with TRBJ2-2; D might be TRBD2 (6 bases). Germline V gene sequence: CDR1 SGHTA, CDR2 FQGTGA. This CDR3 region has 13 residues. CDR3 nucleotide sequence: TGTGCCAGCGGCGGCGGAAACACCGGGGGGCTGTTTTTT. This gives the protein CASGGGNTGGLFF.

The CDR3 region is CASSLDRAGANVLTF. Written as DNA, the CDR3 is TGTGCCAGCAGCCTGGACAGGGCTGGGGCCAACGTCCTGACTTTC. The V and J genes are TRBV12-3 or TRBV12-4 and TRBJ2-6, with 8 bases that match TRBD1. Losses at the gene ends were 6 bases for V and 2 bases for J; bases not matched to a gene: 3. The CDR3 length is 15 residues.

In regard to this clonotype: A much larger clone is a single base away; this may be a read error. This rearrangement joins TRBV28 to TRBJ1-4; D gene uncertain. The V gene lost 6 bases and the J gene lost 8 bases, with 13 bases spanning the gap. The CDR3 is 13 residues long. The germline V gene has CDR1 MDHEN and CDR2 SYDVKM. CDR3 region: CASRLPAGEKLFF. The CDR3 DNA reads as TGTGCCAGCAGGTTACCGGCGGGAGAAAAACTGTTTTTT.

This clonotype was detected only a few times. V is TRBV7-9 and J is TRBJ2-7, with TRBD2 identical over 8 bases. This CDR3 region has 14 residues. V lost 5 bases, J lost 3 bases, and 6 bases stayed unmatched. Germline V CDR1 and CDR2: SEHNR, FQNEAQ (reference sequence). CDR3 in DNA: TGTGCCAGCAGCAGATCTGGGACTAGCTACGAGCAGTACTTC. This translates into CASSRSGTSYEQYF. Drawing the rest from reference TRBV7-9 and TRBJ2-7, the complete variable domain is DTGVSQNPRHKITKRGQNVTFRCDPISEHNRLYWYRQTLGQGPEFLTYFQNEAQLEKSRLLSDRFSAERPKGSFSTLEIQRTEQGDSAMYLCASSRSGTSYEQYFGPGTRLTVT.

This clonotype was seen more than once but under ten times. The chain couples TRBV9 to TRBJ2-7; D is possibly TRBD2 (5 bases). CDR1 is SGDLS, CDR2 YYNGEE, per germline. Trimming left V 0 bases short and J 0 bases short, with 10 bases between. CDR3 length: 15 residues. The CDR3 reads CASSVGSGSSYEQYF. The CDR3 DNA reads TGTGCCAGCAGCGTAGGGAGCGGTAGCTCCTACGAGCAGTACTTC.

The V and J genes are TRBV30 and TRBJ2-7; the D gene is possibly TRBD2 (6 bases). Trimming removed 1 base from V and 2 bases from J, with 12 bases in between. Germline V lookup: CDR1 GTSNPN, CDR2 SVGIG (reference sequence). CDR3 length: 14 residues. The CDR3 spells CAWSAGGIPYEQYF. The CDR3 DNA follows: TGTGCCTGGAGTGCTGGAGGGATTCCCTACGAGCAGTACTTC.

This clonotype has a count of ten or more. This sequence joins TRBV5-1 and TRBJ1-2; TRBD1 agrees at 7 bases. The V gene end was trimmed by 0 bases and the J gene end by 5 bases; junction bases not matched to a gene: 4. This CDR3 spans 14 amino acids. The germline CDR1 and CDR2 sequences are SGHRS and YFSETQ. The CDR3 DNA reads TGCGCCAGCAGCTTGGCGGACAGGAAATATGGCTACACCTTC. Translation gives CASSLADRKYGYTF.

The V call is TRBV15, the J call TRBJ1-5; D gene ambiguous. Germline V gene sequence: CDR1 LNHNV, CDR2 YYDKDF (reference sequence). The CDR3 spans 15 residues. Trimming stripped 4 bases from V and 4 bases from J, with 14 bases between. DNA of the CDR3: TGTGCCACCAGCACAGACTCCAGAAATAATCAGCCCCAGCATTTT. It specifies CATSTDSRNNQPQHF. Variable domain in full (rest from reference TRBV15 and TRBJ1-5): DAMVIQNPRYQVTQFGKPVTLSCSQTLNHNVMYWYQQKSSQAPKLLFHYYDKDFNNEADTPDNFQSRRPNTSFCFLDIRSPGLGDTAMYLCATSTDSRNNQPQHFGDGTRLSIL.

This clonotype was seen a few times. This chain connects TRBV20-1 to TRBJ2-1, with 9 positions matching TRBD1. V dropped 1 base and J dropped 7; count of bases not matched to a gene: 5. The CDR3 has 14 residues. Germline lookup yields CDR1 DFQATT and CDR2 SNEGSKA (reference sequence). CDR3 in DNA: TGCAGTGCTAGAGCAGGGACAGGGCGGAATGAGCAGTTCTTC. Residues: CSARAGTGRNEQFF.

The chain joins TRBV6-1 to TRBJ2-4; D is perhaps TRBD1 or TRBD2 (7 bases each). V gave up 5 bases and J gave up 6 bases, with 14 bases separating them. This CDR3 has 14 residues. The germline V gene has CDR1 MNHNS and CDR2 SASEGT. The CDR3 loop reads CASSHDREGNIQYF. CDR3 nucleotides: TGTGCCAGCAGTCACGACAGGGAGGGAAACATTCAGTACTTC.

This clonotype was counted once. The chain couples TRBV15 to TRBJ2-7; D tentatively fits TRBD1 or TRBD2 (5 bases each). The CDR3 has 16 amino acids. V lost 0 bases and J 6 bases, leaving 18 bases between the germline ends. The germline gives CDR1 LNHNV, CDR2 YYDKDF (reference sequence). The CDR3 DNA sequence: TGTGCCACCAGCAGAGACCGCACGGGGCGCCTTGGCGAGCAGTACTTC. Amino acids: CATSRDRTGRLGEQYF.

This clonotype was counted many times. V gene TRBV3-1 combines with J gene TRBJ1-4, with D perhaps matching TRBD1 (6 bases). Germline V gives CDR1 LGHDT, CDR2 YNNKEL (reference sequence). Trimming removed 2 bases at V and 5 bases at J, with 9 bases between. The length of the CDR3 is 14 residues. The CDR3: CASSQRGQNEKLFF. CDR3 DNA sequence: TGTGCCAGCAGCCAACGAGGACAGAATGAAAAACTGTTTTTT.